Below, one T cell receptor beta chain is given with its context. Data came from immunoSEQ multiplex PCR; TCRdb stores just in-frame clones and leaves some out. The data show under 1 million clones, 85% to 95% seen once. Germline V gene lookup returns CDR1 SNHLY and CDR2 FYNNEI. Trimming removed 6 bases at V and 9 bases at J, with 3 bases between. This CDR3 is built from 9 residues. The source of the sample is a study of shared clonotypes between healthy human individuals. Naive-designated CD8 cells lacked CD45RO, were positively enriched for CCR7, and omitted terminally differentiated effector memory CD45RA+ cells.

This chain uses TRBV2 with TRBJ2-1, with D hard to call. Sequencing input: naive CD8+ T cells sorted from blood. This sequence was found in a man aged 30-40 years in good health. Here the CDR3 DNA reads TGTGCCAGCAGCGTTGAGCAGTTCTTC. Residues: CASSVEQFF.